The text below deals with one T cell receptor (beta chain). Possible read error: a much larger clone is one base away. This CDR3 has 13 amino acids. Germline assignment: CDR1 SGDLS and CDR2 YYNGEE. Trimming removed 5 bases at V and 5 bases at J, with 11 bases between. All patients reached thyroid surgery having received no treatment beforehand. This sample was included in a study of metastatic and nonmetastatic thyroid tumors. Study at large: Comparative analysis of repertoires was undertaken across blood and tumor or nodule tissue obtained from malignant and benign thyroid patients.

In the original workflow: Clinicopathological groups supplied CDR3 differences that were used to build a distant-metastasis classifier for papillary thyroid cancer. Using MiXCR, TCRdb reanalyzed the PCR reads. V and J calls and clone size were set by TCRdb, not the authors. The profile shows 85,000 to 100,000 clones, roughly an eighth of them singletons. This chain uses TRBV9 with TRBJ2-1; D is undetermined. The sequencing input was blood. This TCR came from a female donor with papillary thyroid cancer or a benign thyroid nodule (not recorded which). Some clones in this sample may be carry-over from other donors' samples. In DNA form, the CDR3 reads TGTGCCAGCAGAGTATACGAGCACAATGAGCAGTTCTTC. This gives the protein CASRVYEHNEQFF.